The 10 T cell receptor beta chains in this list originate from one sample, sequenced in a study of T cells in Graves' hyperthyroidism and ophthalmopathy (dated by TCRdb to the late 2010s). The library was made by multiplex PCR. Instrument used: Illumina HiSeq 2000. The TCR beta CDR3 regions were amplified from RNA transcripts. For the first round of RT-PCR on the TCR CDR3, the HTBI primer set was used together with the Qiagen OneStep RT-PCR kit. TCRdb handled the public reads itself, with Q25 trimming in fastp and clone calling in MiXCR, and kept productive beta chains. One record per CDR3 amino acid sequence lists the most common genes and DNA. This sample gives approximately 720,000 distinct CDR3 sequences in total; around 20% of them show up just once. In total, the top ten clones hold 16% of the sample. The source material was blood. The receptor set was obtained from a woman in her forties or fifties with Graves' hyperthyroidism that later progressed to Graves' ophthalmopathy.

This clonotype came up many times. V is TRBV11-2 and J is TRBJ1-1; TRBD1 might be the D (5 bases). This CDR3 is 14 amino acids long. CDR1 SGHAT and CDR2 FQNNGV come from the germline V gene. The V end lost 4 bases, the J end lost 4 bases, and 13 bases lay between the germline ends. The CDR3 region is CASSWGSFGTEAFF. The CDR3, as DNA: TGTGCCAGCAGCTGGGGCTCTTTCGGCACTGAAGCTTTCTTT. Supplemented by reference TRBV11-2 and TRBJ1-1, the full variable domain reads EAGVAQSPRYKIIEKRQSVAFWCNPISGHATLYWYQQILGQGPKLLIQFQNNGVVDDSQLPKDRFSAERLKGVDSTLKIQPAKLEDSAVYLCASSWGSFGTEAFFGQGTRLTVV.

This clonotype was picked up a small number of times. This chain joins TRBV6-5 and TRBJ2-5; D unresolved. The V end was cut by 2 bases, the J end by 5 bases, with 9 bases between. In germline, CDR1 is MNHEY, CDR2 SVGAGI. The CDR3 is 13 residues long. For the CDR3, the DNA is TGTGCCAGCAGTTACGCGGTATTGGAGACCCAGTACTTC. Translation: CASSYAVLETQYF.

In nucleotides, the CDR3 is TGTGCCATCAGTGGACAGGGGAAAACCTACGAGCAGTACTTC. Protein: CAISGQGKTYEQYF. The chain combines TRBV10-3 with TRBJ2-7; 8 bases agree with TRBD1. The germline V gene encodes CDR1 ENHRY and CDR2 SYGVKD. V was pared by 4 bases and J by 2 bases, with 4 bases of the junction left unmatched. CDR3 length: 14 residues.

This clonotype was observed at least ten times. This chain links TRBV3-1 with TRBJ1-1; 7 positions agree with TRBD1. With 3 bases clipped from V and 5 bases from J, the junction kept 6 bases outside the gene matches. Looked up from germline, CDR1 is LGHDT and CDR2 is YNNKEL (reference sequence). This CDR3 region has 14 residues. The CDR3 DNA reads TGTGCCAGCAGCCACCGGGACAGAGGTACTGAAGCTTTCTTT. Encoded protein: CASSHRDRGTEAFF.

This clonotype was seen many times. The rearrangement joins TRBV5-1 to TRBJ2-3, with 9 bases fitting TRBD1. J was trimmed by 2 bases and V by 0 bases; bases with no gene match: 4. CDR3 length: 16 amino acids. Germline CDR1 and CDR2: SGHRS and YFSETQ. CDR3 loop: CASSLATGGFTDTQYF. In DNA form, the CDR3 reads TGCGCCAGCAGCTTGGCGACAGGGGGTTTCACAGATACGCAGTATTTT.

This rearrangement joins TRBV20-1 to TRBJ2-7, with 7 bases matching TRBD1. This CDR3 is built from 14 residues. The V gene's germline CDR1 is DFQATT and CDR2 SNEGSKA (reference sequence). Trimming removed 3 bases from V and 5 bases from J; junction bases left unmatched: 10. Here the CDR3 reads CSASSFGTVNEQYF. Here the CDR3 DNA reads TGCAGTGCTAGTAGTTTCGGGACAGTGAACGAGCAGTACTTC.

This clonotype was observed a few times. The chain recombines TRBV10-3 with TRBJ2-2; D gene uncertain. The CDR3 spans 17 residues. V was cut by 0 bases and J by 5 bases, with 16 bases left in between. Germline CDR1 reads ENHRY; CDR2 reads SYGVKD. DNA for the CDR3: TGTGCCATCAGTGAGTCGCCGGTAGCTAGTGGGACCGGGGAGCTGTTTTTT. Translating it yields CAISESPVASGTGELFF.

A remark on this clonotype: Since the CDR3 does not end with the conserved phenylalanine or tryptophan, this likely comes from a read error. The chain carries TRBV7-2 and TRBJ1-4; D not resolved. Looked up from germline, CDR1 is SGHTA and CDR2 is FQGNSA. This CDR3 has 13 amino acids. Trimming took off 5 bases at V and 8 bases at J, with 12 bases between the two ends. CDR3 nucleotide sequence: TGTGCCAGCAGCGCTGATATTCAGGAAAAACTGTTTTCT. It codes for CASSADIQEKLFS.

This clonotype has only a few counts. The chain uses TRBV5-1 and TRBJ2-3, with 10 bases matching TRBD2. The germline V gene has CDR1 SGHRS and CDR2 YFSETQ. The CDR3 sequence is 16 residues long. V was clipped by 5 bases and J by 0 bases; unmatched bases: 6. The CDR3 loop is CASSFSGGISTDTQYF. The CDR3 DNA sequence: TGCGCCAGCAGTTTTAGCGGGGGGATTAGCACAGATACGCAGTATTTT. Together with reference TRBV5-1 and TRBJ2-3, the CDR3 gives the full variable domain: KAGVTQTPRYLIKTRGQQVTLSCSPISGHRSVSWYQQTPGQGLQFLFEYFSETQRNKGNFPGRFSGRQFSNSRSEMNVSTLELGDSALYLCASSFSGGISTDTQYFGPGTRLTVL.

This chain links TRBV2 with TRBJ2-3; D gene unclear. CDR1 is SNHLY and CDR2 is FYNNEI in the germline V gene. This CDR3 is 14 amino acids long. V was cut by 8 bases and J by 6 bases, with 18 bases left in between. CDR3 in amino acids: CASRQPITPDTQYF. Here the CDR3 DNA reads TGTGCCAGCCGCCAGCCGATCACCCCCGATACGCAGTATTTT.